Included here is one T cell receptor (beta chain) sequence, with context. The CDR3 is 18 amino acids. V lost 6 bases, J lost 1 base, and 17 bases stayed unmatched. Germline V gene data show CDR1 as SGHAT and CDR2 as FQDESV (reference sequence). These data originate in a study of T cells after posttransplantation cyclophosphamide. This table comes from immunoSEQ multiplex PCR, and its TCRdb copy is limited to in-frame clones, with some not included. The sample has tens of thousands of clones, approximately 85% seen once. The V gene is TRBV11-1, the J gene TRBJ2-5; TRBD2 matches at 7 bases. The sequenced sample consisted of PBMCs. This TCR was recovered from a woman aged 55 to 70 with a blood cancer, CMV-positive, and with a related stem cell donor. The CDR3 nucleotides read TGTGCCAGCAGTCAACACGGGCTAGCGGAGTTCCCCCAAGAGACCCAGTACTTC. Protein sequence: CASSQHGLAEFPQETQYF.